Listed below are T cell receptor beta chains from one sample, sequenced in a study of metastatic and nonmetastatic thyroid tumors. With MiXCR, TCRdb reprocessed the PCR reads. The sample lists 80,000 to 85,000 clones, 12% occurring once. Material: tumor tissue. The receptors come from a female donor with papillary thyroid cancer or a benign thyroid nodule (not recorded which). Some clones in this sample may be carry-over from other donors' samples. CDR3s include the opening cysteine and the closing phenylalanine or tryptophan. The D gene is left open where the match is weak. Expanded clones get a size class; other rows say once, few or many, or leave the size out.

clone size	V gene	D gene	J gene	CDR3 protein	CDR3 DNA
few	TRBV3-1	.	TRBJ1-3	CASSRVLRGGGNTIYF	TGTGCCAGCAGCCGAGTTCTCAGGGGAGGTGGAAACACCATATATTTT
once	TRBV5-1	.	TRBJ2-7	CARSMDGMGCEQYF	TGCGCCAGAAGCATGGACGGGATGGGCTGCGAGCAGTACTTC
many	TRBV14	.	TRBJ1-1	CASSPDTLGTEAFF	TGTGCCAGCTCCCCGGACACGCTTGGGACTGAAGCTTTCTTT
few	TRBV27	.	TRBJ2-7	CASSFVPGQTVEQYF	TGTGCCAGCAGTTTCGTACCTGGACAGACGGTCGAGCAGTACTTC
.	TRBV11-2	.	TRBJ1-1	CASSPLFGRVNTEAFF	TGTGCCAGCAGCCCACTCTTCGGCAGGGTGAACACTGAAGCTTTCTTT
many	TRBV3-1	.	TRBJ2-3	CASSPRRGWDTDTQYF	TGTGCCAGCAGCCCCAGGAGGGGGTGGGACACAGATACGCAGTATTTT
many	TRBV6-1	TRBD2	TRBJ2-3	CASKASGSPTDTQYF	TGTGCCAGCAAGGCTAGCGGTAGTCCCACAGATACGCAGTATTTT
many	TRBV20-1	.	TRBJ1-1	CSAFRTGFGTEAFF	TGCAGTGCTTTCCGGACGGGTTTCGGCACTGAAGCTTTCTTT
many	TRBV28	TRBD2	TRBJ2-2	CASTSGGGNTGELFF	TGTGCCAGCACCTCGGGAGGGGGGAACACCGGGGAGCTGTTTTTT
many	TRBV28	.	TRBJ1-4	CASSPSGATNEKLFF	TGTGCCAGCAGCCCCTCGGGGGCAACTAATGAAAAACTGTTTTTT
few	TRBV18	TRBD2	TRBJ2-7	CASSPPLAGGLFEQYF	TGTGCCAGCTCACCCCCCCTAGCGGGAGGGCTCTTTGAGCAGTACTTC
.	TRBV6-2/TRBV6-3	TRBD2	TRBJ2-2	CASSYSSGRAGDSTWELFF	TGTGCCAGCAGTTACTCTAGCGGGAGGGCCGGTGACAGCACCTGGGAGCTGTTTTTT
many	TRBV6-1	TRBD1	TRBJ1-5	CASSELGQGGNQPQHF	TGTGCCAGCAGTGAACTAGGACAGGGGGGCAATCAGCCCCAGCATTTT
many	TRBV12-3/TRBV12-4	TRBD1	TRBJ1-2	CASGQGSYGYTF	TGTGCCAGCGGACAGGGAAGCTATGGCTACACCTTC
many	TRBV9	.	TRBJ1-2	CASSVEAVGSGYTF	TGTGCCAGCAGCGTAGAGGCGGTGGGTAGCGGCTACACCTTC
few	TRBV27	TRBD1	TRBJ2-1	CASRDMGQLDNEQFF	TGTGCCAGCAGAGATATGGGACAGTTGGACAATGAGCAGTTCTTC
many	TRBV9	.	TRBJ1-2	CASSVAPGVRDGYTF	TGTGCCAGCAGCGTAGCCCCAGGGGTACGGGATGGCTACACCTTC
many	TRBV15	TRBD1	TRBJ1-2	CATSSPDRAEEYGYTF	TGTGCCACCAGCAGTCCAGACAGGGCAGAAGAATATGGCTACACCTTC
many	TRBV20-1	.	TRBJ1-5	CSARDRVYRPQHF	TGCAGTGCTAGAGACAGGGTTTATCGGCCCCAGCATTTT
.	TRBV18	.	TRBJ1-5	CASSPSSLDQPQHF	TGTGCCAGCTCACCTTCAAGTCTGGATCAGCCCCAGCATTTT
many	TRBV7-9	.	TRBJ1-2	CASRDTGYGYTF	TGTGCCAGCAGGGACACAGGCTATGGCTACACCTTC
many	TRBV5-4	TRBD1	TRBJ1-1	CASRSQGEYTEAFF	TGTGCCAGCAGGTCTCAGGGGGAGTACACTGAAGCTTTCTTT
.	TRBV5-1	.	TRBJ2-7	CASRWVLQVPDEQYF	TGCGCCAGCAGGTGGGTATTGCAGGTTCCAGACGAGCAGTACTTC
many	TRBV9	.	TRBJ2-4	CASSVGDWNIQYF	TGTGCCAGCAGCGTAGGGGATTGGAACATTCAGTACTTC
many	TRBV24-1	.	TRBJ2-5	CATSDAAARETQYF	TGTGCCACCAGTGATGCGGCAGCCCGAGAGACCCAGTACTTC
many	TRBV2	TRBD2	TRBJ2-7	CASRARETGHEQYF	TGTGCCAGCAGGGCGCGGGAGACGGGCCACGAGCAGTACTTC
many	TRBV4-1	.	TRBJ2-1	CASSQEAGRYNEQFF	TGCGCCAGCAGCCAAGAGGCGGGGCGATACAATGAGCAGTTCTTC
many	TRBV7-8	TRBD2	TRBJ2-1	CASSFRLAGGLLSSYNEQFF	TGTGCCAGCAGCTTTCGACTAGCGGGAGGGCTATTGAGCTCCTACAATGAGCAGTTCTTC
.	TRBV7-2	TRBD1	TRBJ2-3	CASSSAVEGTDTQYF	TGTGCCAGCAGCTCAGCGGTAGAAGGGACAGATACGCAGTACTTT
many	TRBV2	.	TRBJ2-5	CASSEAGGVQETQYF	TGTGCCAGCAGTGAAGCAGGGGGGGTCCAAGAGACCCAGTACTTC
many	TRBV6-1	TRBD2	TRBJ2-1	CASSPGGSNPYNEQFF	TGTGCCAGCAGCCCGGGGGGGAGTAACCCCTACAATGAGCAGTTCTTC
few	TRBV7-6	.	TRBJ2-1	CASSLGYNEQFF	TGTGCCAGCAGCTTGGGCTACAATGAGCAGTTCTTC
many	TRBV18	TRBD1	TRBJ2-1	CASSRPGQGAYEQFF	TGTGCCAGCTCACGGCCGGGACAGGGGGCGTATGAGCAGTTCTTC
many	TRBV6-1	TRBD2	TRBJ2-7	CASSEASGSSYEQYF	TGTGCCAGCAGTGAAGCTAGCGGGAGCTCCTACGAGCAGTACTTC
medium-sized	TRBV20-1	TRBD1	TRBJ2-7	CSARDGPGQASYEQYF	TGCAGTGCTAGAGATGGTCCGGGACAGGCATCCTACGAGCAGTACTTC
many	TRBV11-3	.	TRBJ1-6	CASSLTGFDSPLHF	TGTGCCAGCAGCCTAACAGGGTTTGATTCACCCCTCCACTTT
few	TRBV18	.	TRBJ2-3	CASSGVEPTDTQYF	TGTGCCAGCTCTGGCGTGGAACCGACAGATACGCAGTATTTT
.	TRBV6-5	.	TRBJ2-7	CASSYSPGHDYEQYF	TGTGCCAGCAGTTACTCGCCGGGACACGACTACGAGCAGTACTTC
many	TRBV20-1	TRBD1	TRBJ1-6	CSAPGGDRGNSPLHF	TGCAGTGCCCCCGGGGGGGACAGGGGTAATTCACCCCTCCACTTT
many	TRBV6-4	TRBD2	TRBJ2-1	CASSEAGGYNEQFF	TGTGCCAGCAGTGAAGCGGGAGGGTACAATGAGCAGTTCTTC
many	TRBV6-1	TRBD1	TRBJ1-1	CASRGGGGTEAFF	TGTGCCAGCCGGGGAGGGGGCGGCACTGAAGCTTTCTTT
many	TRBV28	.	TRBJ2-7	CASSLVGPPMSEQYF	TGTGCCAGCAGTTTGGTGGGACCCCCAATGAGCGAGCAGTACTTC
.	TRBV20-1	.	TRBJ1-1	CSARDVRVLDTEAFF	TGCAGTGCTAGAGATGTCAGGGTTTTGGACACTGAAGCTTTCTTT
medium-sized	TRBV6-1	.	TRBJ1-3	CASSAGAISGNTIYF	TGTGCCAGCAGTGCCGGGGCCATCTCTGGAAACACCATATATTTT
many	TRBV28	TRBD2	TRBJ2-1	CASSFSGRASYSYNEQFF	TGTGCCAGCAGTTTTAGCGGGAGGGCGAGTTATTCCTACAATGAGCAGTTCTTC
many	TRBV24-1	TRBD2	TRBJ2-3	CATSESGLAGEGQYF	TGTGCCACCAGTGAATCGGGACTAGCGGGAGAAGGGCAGTATTTT
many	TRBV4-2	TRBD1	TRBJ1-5	CASSQGGQGINQPQHF	TGTGCCAGCAGCCAAGGGGGACAGGGGATAAATCAGCCCCAGCATTTT
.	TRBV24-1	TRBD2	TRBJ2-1	CATGGGGGNNEQFF	TGTGCCACGGGCGGGGGGGGGGGGAACAATGAGCAGTTCTTC
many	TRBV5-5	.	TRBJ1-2	CASSLVNYGYTF	TGTGCCAGCAGCTTGGTGAACTATGGCTACACCTTC
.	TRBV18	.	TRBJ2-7	CASSTRLEQYF	TGTGCCAGCTCAACCAGACTCGAGCAGTACTTC
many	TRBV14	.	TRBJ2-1	CASSGSPTYNEQFF	TGTGCCAGCAGCGGGAGCCCCACCTACAATGAGCAGTTCTTC
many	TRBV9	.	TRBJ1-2	CASSATGNYGYTF	TGTGCCAGCAGCGCCACAGGGAACTATGGCTACACCTTC
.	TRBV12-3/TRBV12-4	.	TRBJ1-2	CASSWHICYTF	TGTGCCAGCAGTTGGCACATATGCTACACCTTC
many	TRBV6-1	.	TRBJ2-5	CASTENTGSFRAQYF	TGTGCCAGCACCGAAAACACCGGGTCCTTCCGGGCCCAGTACTTC